The rows below give T cell receptor beta chains drawn from one sample of a study of breast tumors, draining lymph nodes, adjacent tissues. From the multiplex PCR reads, TCRdb called clonotypes with MiXCR, one entry per CDR3 protein. Of about 230,000 distinct CDR3 sequences in the sample, approximately 31% were seen once. Sequenced material: axillary lymph node tissue. These receptors all stem from a female donor with breast cancer. Some clones in this sample may be carry-over from other donors' samples. Both conserved end residues are part of each CDR3. The D gene is left open where the match is weak. Clone size is not always given. Where it is, it says once, few, many or a class for expanded clones.

TGTGCCAGCAGCTTACACGGGACTCATGAGCAGTTCTTC,CASSLHGTHEQFF,TRBJ2-1,-,many,TRBV5-8
TGTACCAGCACCCGCAGCGGAGCGGACTCCTACAATGAGCAGTTCTTC,CTSTRSGADSYNEQFF,TRBJ2-1,-,-,TRBV6-1
TGCGCCAGCAGCCAAGAGGGCGGGATGGGCTACGAGCAGTACTTC,CASSQEGGMGYEQYF,TRBJ2-7,-,many,TRBV4-1
TGTGCCAGCAGCGTACAGGTAAACACTGAAGCTGAGACCCAGTACTTC,CASSVQVNTEAETQYF,TRBJ2-5,-,-,TRBV9
TGTGCCAGCGTACCGACAGGGGTAATCGATGAGCAGTTCTTC,CASVPTGVIDEQFF,TRBJ2-1,TRBD1,-,TRBV28
TGTGCCTGGAGCTTACTAGATACGCAGTATTTT,CAWSLLDTQYF,TRBJ2-3,-,many,TRBV30
TGTGCTAGCAGTTGGGGCAGAAATGACCAGCCCCAGCATTTT,CASSWGRNDQPQHF,TRBJ1-5,-,-,TRBV12-3/TRBV12-4
TGCGCCAGCAGCCCTATGGCAGGAACAGATACGCAGTATTTT,CASSPMAGTDTQYF,TRBJ2-3,-,once,TRBV11-3
TGTGCCACCAGTGAGGCCCTCGGGCAGCTCTCAAAGCAGTTCTTC,CATSEALGQLSKQFF,TRBJ2-1,-,-,TRBV24-1
TGTGCCAGCAGTTTCCGGGTCCCCCACAATGAGCAGTTCTTC,CASSFRVPHNEQFF,TRBJ2-1,-,-,TRBV12-3/TRBV12-4
TGCAGTGCTGTAGAGGGCCCTAGCGGGGATACGCAGTATTTT,CSAVEGPSGDTQYF,TRBJ2-3,TRBD2,many,TRBV20-1
TGTGCCAGCAGCTTCGTTGGGGAGAGACTCTACGAGCAGTACTTC,CASSFVGERLYEQYF,TRBJ2-7,-,once,TRBV2
TGTGCCACCAGCAGAGAGAGCTTTTCCTACGAGCAGTACTTC,CATSRESFSYEQYF,TRBJ2-7,-,-,TRBV15
TGCGCCAGCAGCCCCGGGGGAGGTGGGGCCAACGTCCTGACTTTC,CASSPGGGGANVLTF,TRBJ2-6,-,many,TRBV5-1
TGTGCCGCCCGCGGGGCAAGTGCCAATTCACCCCTCCACTTT,CAARGASANSPLHF,TRBJ1-6,-,many,TRBV10-3
TGTGCCAGCAGTTACCAAAAAGGAGGGGCGCACGAAACTATTTATGGCTACACCTTC,CASSYQKGGAHETIYGYTF,TRBJ1-2,-,many,TRBV6-2/TRBV6-3